Below, 17 T cell receptor beta chains from the same sample are listed, as sequenced in a study of T cells in Graves' hyperthyroidism and ophthalmopathy. The CDR3 regions of TCR beta were amplified from RNA transcripts. First-round RT-PCR of the TCR CDR3 relied on the HTBI primer set. TCRdb used MiXCR to reprocess the multiplex PCR reads, holding one entry per CDR3 protein. Among about 480,000 distinct CDR3 sequences listed, about 22% were seen once. The material sequenced was blood. The receptors were sampled from a woman aged 70-85 years with Graves' ophthalmopathy.

This clonotype was seen ten or more times. The gene calls are TRBV7-2 and TRBJ2-1; 8 positions match TRBD2. Germline CDR1 reads SGHTA; CDR2 reads FQGNSA. V was clipped by 5 bases and J by 12 bases; unmatched bases: 15. The CDR3 has 15 residues. The CDR3 region is CASSPLSGESISQFF. The CDR3 DNA follows: TGTGCCAGCAGCCCCCTTAGCGGGGAGTCGATCTCGCAGTTCTTC.

There are many counts of this clonotype. The chain combines TRBV7-8 with TRBJ2-7; no clear D. The CDR3 has 14 amino acids. Germline assignment: CDR1 SGHVS and CDR2 FQNEAQ. With 5 bases removed from V and 0 bases from J, the gap between germline ends came to 11 bases. CDR3 DNA: TGTGCCAGCAGCCCCCGGGCCAGCTCCTACGAGCAGTACTTC. This translates into CASSPRASSYEQYF. Together with reference TRBV7-8 and TRBJ2-7, the CDR3 gives the full variable domain: GAGVSQSPRYKVAKRGQDVALRCDPISGHVSLFWYQQALGQGPEFLTYFQNEAQLDKSGLPSDRFFAERPEGSVSTLKIQRTQQEDSAVYLCASSPRASSYEQYFGPGTRLTVT.

The chain is built from TRBV27 and TRBJ2-7; D not resolved. The germline V and J ends were trimmed by 5 bases and 3 bases, with 17 bases remaining between them. Per germline, CDR1 MNHEY and CDR2 SMNVEV (reference sequence). The CDR3 covers 15 residues. CDR3: CASSPRPGGSYEQYF. In DNA, the CDR3 is TGTGCCAGCAGTCCTCGGCCGGGCGGAAGCTACGAGCAGTACTTC.

This clonotype was counted a single time. The chain uses TRBV28 and TRBJ2-2; D not certain. Trimming removed 5 bases from V and 3 bases from J, with 13 bases in between. The CDR3 spans 15 residues. CDR1 is MDHEN, CDR2 SYDVKM, per germline. DNA for the CDR3: TGTGCCAGCAGTACCCCTATGGGCCACACCGGGGAGCTGTTTTTT. Protein: CASSTPMGHTGELFF.

This clonotype was seen ten or more times. The chain carries TRBV29-1 and TRBJ2-7; D might be TRBD1 (6 bases). V lost 5 bases to trimming and J lost 0 bases, with 11 bases between them. CDR3 length: 13 residues. Germline CDR1 SQVTM, CDR2 ANQGSEA. The CDR3: CSVSRQDSYEQYF. The CDR3 DNA is TGCAGCGTTTCGAGACAGGACTCCTACGAGCAGTACTTC.

There are a few counts of this clonotype. The chain employs TRBV15 and TRBJ2-3, with TRBD2 identical over 10 bases. This CDR3 region has 17 residues. CDR1 is LNHNV and CDR2 is YYDKDF in the germline V gene (reference sequence). V dropped 1 base and J dropped 1; count of bases not matched to a gene: 5. The CDR3 here is CATSRGFLAGGTDTQYF. CDR3 bases: TGTGCCACCAGCAGAGGATTCCTAGCGGGAGGCACAGATACGCAGTATTTT.

J is TRBJ2-2 and V is TRBV3-1; 9 nucleotides line up with TRBD1. This CDR3 is 16 amino acids long. The V gene's germline CDR1 is LGHDT and CDR2 YNNKEL (reference sequence). V shed 4 bases and J 3 bases; nucleotides not matched to a gene: 6. The DNA for the CDR3 is TGTGCCAGCAGCCTAAGACAGGGGGTGTACACCGGGGAGCTGTTTTTT. It is translated as CASSLRQGVYTGELFF.

The chain uses TRBV6-1 and TRBJ2-1; TRBD2 matches at 14 bases. The junction had 6 bases not matched to a gene; V was cut back by 4 bases and J by 1 base. The CDR3 runs to 18 residues. Germline CDR1 MNHNS, CDR2 SASEGT. CDR3 in amino acids: CASSVTSGRAASYNEQFF. The CDR3 DNA sequence: TGTGCCAGCAGTGTGACTAGCGGGAGGGCCGCGTCCTACAATGAGCAGTTCTTC.

In regard to this clonotype: This could be a read error, since a much larger clone is one nucleotide away. V usage is TRBV28 and J usage is TRBJ1-5; no definite D call. CDR1 and CDR2 (germline): MDHEN, SYDVKM. The CDR3 extends over 12 amino acids. Trimming took off 6 bases at V and 9 bases at J, with 12 bases between the two ends. DNA of the CDR3: TGTGCCAGCAGGGAGGGCGCTGGGCCCCAGCATTTT. Translating it yields CASREGAGPQHF.

This clonotype has just a few counts. The chain recombines TRBV5-1 with TRBJ1-1, with 9 bases fitting TRBD1. The CDR3 loop spans 17 amino acids. The J segment lost 0 bases and the V segment lost 4 bases, leaving 10 bases of the junction unmatched. Germline values: CDR1 SGHRS, CDR2 YFSETQ. The chain's CDR3 is CASSLAGTGLMNTEAFF. CDR3 in DNA: TGCGCCAGCAGCCTCGCCGGGACAGGGTTGATGAACACTGAAGCTTTCTTT.

About this clonotype: It may be a read error: a sequence one base away is much more abundant. The chain employs TRBV11-2 and TRBJ2-1; a weak D match, TRBD1 (6 bases). Germline V gene lookup returns CDR1 SGHAT and CDR2 FQNNGV. CDR3 size: 15 residues. CDR3 sequence (DNA): TGTGCCAGCAGCCGGGACATGAGCTCCTACGATGAGCAGTTCTTC. Translating it yields CASSRDMSSYDEQFF.

This clonotype has a handful of counts. V usage is TRBV7-2 and J usage is TRBJ1-3; no clear D gene. Germline CDR1 is SGHTA and CDR2 is FQGNSA. Trimming removed 2 bases from V and 3 bases from J, with 11 bases in between. This CDR3 is 15 amino acids long. CDR3 in amino acids: CASSLQQFGGNTIYF. Written as DNA, the CDR3 is TGTGCCAGCAGCTTACAACAATTTGGTGGAAACACCATATATTTT. Full variable domain (missing parts from reference TRBV7-2 and TRBJ1-3): GAGVSQSPSNKVTEKGKDVELRCDPISGHTALYWYRQSLGQGLEFLIYFQGNSAPDKSGLPSDRFSAERTGGSVSTLTIQRTQQEDSAVYLCASSLQQFGGNTIYFGEGSWLTVV.

This clonotype was picked up a small number of times. The chain employs TRBV6-5 and TRBJ1-5; D is undetermined. Trimming removed 2 bases from V and 4 bases from J, with 18 bases in between. Germline CDR1 and CDR2: MNHEY and SVGAGI. This CDR3 region has 17 residues. The CDR3 DNA reads TGTGCCAGCAGTTACGGGGTTTCGGGGTTCGCTAATCAGCCCCAGCATTTT. It yields the protein CASSYGVSGFANQPQHF.

This clonotype showed up just a few times. V usage is TRBV2 and J usage is TRBJ2-1, with 9 bases matching TRBD2. Germline assignment: CDR1 SNHLY and CDR2 FYNNEI. CDR3 length: 15 residues. V lost 6 bases and J lost 8; bases outside the gene matches: 11. The CDR3 DNA sequence: TGTGCCAGCAGCCCTAGCGGGATTTTGGGCGATGAGCAGTTCTTC. Translated: CASSPSGILGDEQFF. Complete variable domain (other parts from reference TRBV2 and TRBJ2-1): EPEVTQTPSHQVTQMGQEVILRCVPISNHLYFYWYRQILGQKVEFLVSFYNNEISEKSEIFDDQFSVERPDGSNFTLKIRSTKLEDSAMYFCASSPSGILGDEQFFGPGTRLTVL.

Points on this clonotype: A much larger clone is a single base away; this may be a read error. The chain links TRBV28 to TRBJ2-1; 9 nucleotides align to TRBD2. The J segment lost 0 bases and the V segment lost 4 bases, leaving 4 bases of the junction unmatched. Germline assignment: CDR1 MDHEN and CDR2 SYDVKM. The CDR3 is 16 amino acids. The CDR3: CASSSRSGGSYNEQFF. For the CDR3, the DNA is TGTGCCAGCAGTTCCCGTAGCGGGGGCTCCTACAATGAGCAGTTCTTC. Complete variable domain (other parts from reference TRBV28 and TRBJ2-1): DVKVTQSSRYLVKRTGEKVFLECVQDMDHENMFWYRQDPGLGLRLIYFSYDVKMKEKGDIPEGYSVSREKKERFSLILESASTNQTSMYLCASSSRSGGSYNEQFFGPGTRLTVL.

The chain joins TRBV6-1 to TRBJ1-4, with 7 positions matching TRBD1. Trimming took 7 bases from V and 4 from J; bases not matched to a gene: 3. The length of the CDR3 is 13 residues. CDR1 MNHNS and CDR2 SASEGT come from the germline V gene. CDR3 region: CASTGGNNEKLFF. CDR3 DNA: TGTGCCAGCACAGGGGGGAATAATGAAAAACTGTTTTTT.

This clonotype was found many times. The chain carries TRBV5-1 and TRBJ2-7; 12 bases are a match to TRBD1. The CDR3 loop spans 15 amino acids. With V trimmed by 4 bases and J by 5 bases, 7 bases remained unmatched. CDR1 is SGHRS and CDR2 is YFSETQ in the germline V gene. CDR3 in DNA: TGCGCCAGCAGCCCGGGACAGGGGGCGATCCACGAGCAGTACTTC. Translation gives CASSPGQGAIHEQYF.